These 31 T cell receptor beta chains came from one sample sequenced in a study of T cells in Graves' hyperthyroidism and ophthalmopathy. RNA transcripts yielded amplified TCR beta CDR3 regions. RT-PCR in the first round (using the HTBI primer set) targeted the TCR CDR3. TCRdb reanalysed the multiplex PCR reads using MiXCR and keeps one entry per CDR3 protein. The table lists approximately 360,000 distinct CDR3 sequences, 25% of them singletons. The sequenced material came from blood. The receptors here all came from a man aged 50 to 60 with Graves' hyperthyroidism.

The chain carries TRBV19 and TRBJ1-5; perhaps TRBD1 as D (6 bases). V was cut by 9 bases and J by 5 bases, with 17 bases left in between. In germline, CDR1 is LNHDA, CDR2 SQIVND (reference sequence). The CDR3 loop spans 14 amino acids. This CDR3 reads CASNTGFGDQPQHF. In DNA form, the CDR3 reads TGTGCCAGCAACACAGGGTTTGGAGATCAGCCCCAGCATTTT.

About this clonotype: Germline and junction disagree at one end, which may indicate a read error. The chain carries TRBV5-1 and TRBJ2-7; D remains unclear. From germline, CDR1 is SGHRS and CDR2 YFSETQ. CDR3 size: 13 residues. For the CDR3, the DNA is TGTGCCAGCAGGAACGGTAGCTCCTACGAGCAGTACTTC. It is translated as CASRNGSSYEQYF.

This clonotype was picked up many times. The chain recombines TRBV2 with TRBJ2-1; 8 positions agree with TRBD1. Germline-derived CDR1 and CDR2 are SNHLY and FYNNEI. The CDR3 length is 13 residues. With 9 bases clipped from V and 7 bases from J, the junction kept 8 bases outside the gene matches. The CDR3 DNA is TGTGCCAGTGGCGGGACAGGTTGGAATGAGCAGTTCTTC. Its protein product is CASGGTGWNEQFF. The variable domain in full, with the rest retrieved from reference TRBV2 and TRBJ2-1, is EPEVTQTPSHQVTQMGQEVILRCVPISNHLYFYWYRQILGQKVEFLVSFYNNEISEKSEIFDDQFSVERPDGSNFTLKIRSTKLEDSAMYFCASGGTGWNEQFFGPGTRLTVL.

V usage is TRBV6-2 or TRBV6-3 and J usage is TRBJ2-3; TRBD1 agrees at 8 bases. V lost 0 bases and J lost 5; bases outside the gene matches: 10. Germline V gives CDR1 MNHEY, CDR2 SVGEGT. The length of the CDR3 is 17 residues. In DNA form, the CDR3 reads TGTGCCAGCAGTTACTCGTTTGGGACAGGCAGTGAAGATACGCAGTATTTT. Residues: CASSYSFGTGSEDTQYF.

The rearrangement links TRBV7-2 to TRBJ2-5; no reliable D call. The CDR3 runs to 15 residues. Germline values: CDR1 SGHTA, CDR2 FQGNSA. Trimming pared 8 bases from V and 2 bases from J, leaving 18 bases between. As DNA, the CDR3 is TGTGCCAGCCAACTAAGGCCGAACGAACAAGAGACCCAGTACTTC. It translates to CASQLRPNEQETQYF.

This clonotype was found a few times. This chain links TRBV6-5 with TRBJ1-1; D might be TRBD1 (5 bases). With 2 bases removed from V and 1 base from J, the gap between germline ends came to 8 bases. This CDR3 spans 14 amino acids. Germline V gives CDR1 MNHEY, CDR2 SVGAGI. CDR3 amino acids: CASSYRQPNTEAFF. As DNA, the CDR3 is TGTGCCAGCAGTTACCGACAGCCGAACACTGAAGCTTTCTTT.

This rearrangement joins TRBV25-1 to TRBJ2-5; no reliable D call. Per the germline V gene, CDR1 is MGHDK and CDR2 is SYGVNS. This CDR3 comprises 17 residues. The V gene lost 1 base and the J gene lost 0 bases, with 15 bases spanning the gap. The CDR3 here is CASSEFSGLTYQETQYF. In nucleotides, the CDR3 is TGTGCCAGCAGTGAATTTTCGGGTTTAACCTACCAAGAGACCCAGTACTTC. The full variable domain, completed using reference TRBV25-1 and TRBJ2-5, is EADIYQTPRYLVIGTGKKITLECSQTMGHDKMYWYQQDPGMELHLIHYSYGVNSTEKGDLSSESTVSRIRTEHFPLTLESARPSHTSQYLCASSEFSGLTYQETQYFGPGTRLLVL.

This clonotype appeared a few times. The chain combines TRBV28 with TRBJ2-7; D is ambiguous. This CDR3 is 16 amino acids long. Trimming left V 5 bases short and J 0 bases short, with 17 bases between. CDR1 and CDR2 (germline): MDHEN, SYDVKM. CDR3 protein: CASSPPGPISSYEQYF. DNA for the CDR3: TGTGCCAGCAGTCCCCCAGGCCCTATAAGCTCCTACGAGCAGTACTTC.

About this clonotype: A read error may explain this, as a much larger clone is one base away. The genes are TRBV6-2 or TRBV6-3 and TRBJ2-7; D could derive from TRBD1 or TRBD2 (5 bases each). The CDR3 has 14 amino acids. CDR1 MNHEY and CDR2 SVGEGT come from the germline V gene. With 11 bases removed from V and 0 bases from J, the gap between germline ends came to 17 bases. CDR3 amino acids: CAGVRDGASYEQYF. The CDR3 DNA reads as TGTGCCGGCGTTCGGGACGGCGCCTCCTACGAGCAGTACTTC.

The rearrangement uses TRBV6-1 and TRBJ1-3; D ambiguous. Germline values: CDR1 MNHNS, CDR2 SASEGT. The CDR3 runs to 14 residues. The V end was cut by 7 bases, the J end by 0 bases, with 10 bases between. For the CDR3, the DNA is TGTGCCAGCACCCGGCTGGACTCTGGAAACACCATATATTTT. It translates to CASTRLDSGNTIYF.

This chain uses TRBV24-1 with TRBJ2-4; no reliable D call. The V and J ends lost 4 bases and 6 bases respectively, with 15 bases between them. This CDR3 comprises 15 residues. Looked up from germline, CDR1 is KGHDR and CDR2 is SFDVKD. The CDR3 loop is CATSDPRKGGNIQYF. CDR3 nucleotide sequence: TGTGCCACCAGTGACCCTCGTAAGGGTGGAAACATTCAGTACTTC.

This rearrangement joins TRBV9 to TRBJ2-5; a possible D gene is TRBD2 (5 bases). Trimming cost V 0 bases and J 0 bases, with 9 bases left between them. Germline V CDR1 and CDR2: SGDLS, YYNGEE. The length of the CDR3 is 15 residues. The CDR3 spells CASSVEDYYQETQYF. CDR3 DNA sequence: TGTGCCAGCAGCGTAGAAGACTATTACCAAGAGACCCAGTACTTC.

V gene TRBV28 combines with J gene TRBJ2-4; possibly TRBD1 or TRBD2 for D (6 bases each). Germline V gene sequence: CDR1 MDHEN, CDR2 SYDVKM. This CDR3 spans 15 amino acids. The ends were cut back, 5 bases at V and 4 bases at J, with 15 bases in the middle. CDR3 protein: CASSKTQGGKNIQYF. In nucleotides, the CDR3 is TGTGCCAGCAGTAAAACACAGGGAGGTAAAAACATTCAGTACTTC.

CDR3 residues: CASSYLTGVKETQYF. As DNA, the CDR3 is TGCGCCAGCAGCTACTTAACGGGAGTAAAAGAGACCCAGTACTTC. This chain joins TRBV5-1 and TRBJ2-5; D is possibly TRBD2 (6 bases). This CDR3 contains 15 residues. Germline CDR1 is SGHRS and CDR2 is YFSETQ. Between the trimmed V and J ends, which lost 3 bases and 3 bases, there was a span of 15 bases.

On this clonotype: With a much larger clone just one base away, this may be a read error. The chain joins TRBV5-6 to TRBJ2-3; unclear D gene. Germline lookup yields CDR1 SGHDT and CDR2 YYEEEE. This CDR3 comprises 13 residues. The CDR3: CANSHRLTDTQYF. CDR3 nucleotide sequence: TGTGCCAACAGCCACCGGCTCACAGATACGCAGTATTTT.

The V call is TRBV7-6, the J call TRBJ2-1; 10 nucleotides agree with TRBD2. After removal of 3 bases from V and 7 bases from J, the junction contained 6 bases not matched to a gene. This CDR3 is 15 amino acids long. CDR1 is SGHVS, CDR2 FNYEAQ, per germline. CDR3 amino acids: CASSFSSAGGNEQFF. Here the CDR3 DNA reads TGTGCCAGCAGCTTTTCTTCAGCGGGAGGGAATGAGCAGTTCTTC.

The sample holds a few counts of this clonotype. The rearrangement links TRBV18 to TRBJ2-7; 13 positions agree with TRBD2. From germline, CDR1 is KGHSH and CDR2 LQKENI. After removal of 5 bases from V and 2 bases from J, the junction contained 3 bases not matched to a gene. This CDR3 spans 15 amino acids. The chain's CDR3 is CASSYGTSGAYEQYF. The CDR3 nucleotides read TGTGCCAGCTCATACGGGACTAGCGGGGCCTACGAGCAGTACTTC.

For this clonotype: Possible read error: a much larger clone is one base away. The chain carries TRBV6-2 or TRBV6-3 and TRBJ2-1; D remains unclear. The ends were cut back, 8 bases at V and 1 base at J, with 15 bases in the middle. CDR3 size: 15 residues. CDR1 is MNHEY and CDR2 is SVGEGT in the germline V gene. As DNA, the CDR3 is TGTGCCAGCTCCGTAGGGCTCCGATCCTACAATGAGCAGTTCTTC. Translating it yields CASSVGLRSYNEQFF.

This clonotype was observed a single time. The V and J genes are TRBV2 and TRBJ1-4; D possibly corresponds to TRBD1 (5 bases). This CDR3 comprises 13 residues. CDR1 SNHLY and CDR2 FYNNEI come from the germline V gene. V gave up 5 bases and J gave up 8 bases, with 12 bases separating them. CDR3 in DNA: TGTGCCAGCAGTAAAGGGGTGAGAGAAAAACTGTTTTTT. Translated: CASSKGVREKLFF. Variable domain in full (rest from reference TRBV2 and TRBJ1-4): EPEVTQTPSHQVTQMGQEVILRCVPISNHLYFYWYRQILGQKVEFLVSFYNNEISEKSEIFDDQFSVERPDGSNFTLKIRSTKLEDSAMYFCASSKGVREKLFFGSGTQLSVL.

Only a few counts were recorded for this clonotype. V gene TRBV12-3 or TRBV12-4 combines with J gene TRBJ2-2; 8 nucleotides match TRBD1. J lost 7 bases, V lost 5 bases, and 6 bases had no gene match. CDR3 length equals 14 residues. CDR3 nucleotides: TGTGCCAGCAGTATTACAGGGGGAATCGGGGAGCTGTTTTTT. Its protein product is CASSITGGIGELFF.

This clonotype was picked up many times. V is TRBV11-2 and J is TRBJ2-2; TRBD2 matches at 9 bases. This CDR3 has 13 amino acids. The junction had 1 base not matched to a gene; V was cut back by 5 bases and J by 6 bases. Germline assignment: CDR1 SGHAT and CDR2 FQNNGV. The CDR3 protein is CASSGGRAGELFF. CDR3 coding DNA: TGTGCCAGCAGCGGCGGGAGGGCCGGGGAGCTGTTTTTT.

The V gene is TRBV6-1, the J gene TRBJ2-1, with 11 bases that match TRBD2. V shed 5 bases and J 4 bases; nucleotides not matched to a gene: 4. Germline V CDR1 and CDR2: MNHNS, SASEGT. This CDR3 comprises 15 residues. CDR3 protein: CASSSSGRQYNEQFF. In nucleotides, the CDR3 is TGTGCCAGCAGTTCTAGCGGGAGGCAGTACAATGAGCAGTTCTTC.

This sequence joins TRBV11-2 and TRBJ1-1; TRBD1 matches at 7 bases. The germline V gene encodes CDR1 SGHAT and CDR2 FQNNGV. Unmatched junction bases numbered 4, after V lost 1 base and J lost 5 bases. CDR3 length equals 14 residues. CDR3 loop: CASSLAQGLTEAFF. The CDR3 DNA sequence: TGTGCCAGCAGCTTAGCACAGGGGTTGACTGAAGCTTTCTTT. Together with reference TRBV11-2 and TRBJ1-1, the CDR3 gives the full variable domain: EAGVAQSPRYKIIEKRQSVAFWCNPISGHATLYWYQQILGQGPKLLIQFQNNGVVDDSQLPKDRFSAERLKGVDSTLKIQPAKLEDSAVYLCASSLAQGLTEAFFGQGTRLTVV.

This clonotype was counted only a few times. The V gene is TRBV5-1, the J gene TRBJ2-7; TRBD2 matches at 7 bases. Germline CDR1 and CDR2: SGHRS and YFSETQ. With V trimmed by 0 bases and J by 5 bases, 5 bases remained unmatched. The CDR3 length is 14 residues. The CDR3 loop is CASSLGLAEHEQYF. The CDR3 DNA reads TGCGCCAGCAGCTTGGGACTAGCAGAACACGAGCAGTACTTC.

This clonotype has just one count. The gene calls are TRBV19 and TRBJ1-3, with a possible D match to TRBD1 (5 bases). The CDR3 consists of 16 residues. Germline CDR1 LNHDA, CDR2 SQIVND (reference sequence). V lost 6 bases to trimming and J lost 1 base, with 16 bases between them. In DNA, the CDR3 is TGTGCCAGTAGCCGAGACCCAGGGTGGTCTGGAAACACCATATATTTT. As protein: CASSRDPGWSGNTIYF.

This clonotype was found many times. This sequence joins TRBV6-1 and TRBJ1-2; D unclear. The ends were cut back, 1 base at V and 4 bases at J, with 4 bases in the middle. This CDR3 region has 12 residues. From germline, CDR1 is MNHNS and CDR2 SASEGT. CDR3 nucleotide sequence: TGTGCCAGCAGTGAAGGTTCCTATGGCTACACCTTC. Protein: CASSEGSYGYTF.

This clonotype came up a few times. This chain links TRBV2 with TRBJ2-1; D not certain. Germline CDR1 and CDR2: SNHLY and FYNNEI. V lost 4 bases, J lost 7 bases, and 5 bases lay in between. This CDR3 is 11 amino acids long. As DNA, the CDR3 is TGTGCCAGCAGTGCCCGGAATGAGCAGTTCTTC. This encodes CASSARNEQFF.

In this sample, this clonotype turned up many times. The CDR3 bases are TGTGCCAGCAGGGTGGCCGGGACAGGGTACAGCAATGAGCAGTTCTTC. Its protein product is CASRVAGTGYSNEQFF. The V call is TRBV27, the J call TRBJ2-1; TRBD1 agrees at 9 bases. This CDR3 region has 16 residues. J gave up 6 bases and V 6 bases, and 12 bases lay outside the gene matches. The germline V gene encodes CDR1 MNHEY and CDR2 SMNVEV (reference sequence).

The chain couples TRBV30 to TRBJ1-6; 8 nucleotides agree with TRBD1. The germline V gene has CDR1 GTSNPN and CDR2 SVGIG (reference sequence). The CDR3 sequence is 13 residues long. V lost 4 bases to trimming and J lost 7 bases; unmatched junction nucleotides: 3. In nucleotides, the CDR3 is TGTGCCTGGACCGGGACAGGCAATTCACCCCTCCACTTT. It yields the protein CAWTGTGNSPLHF.

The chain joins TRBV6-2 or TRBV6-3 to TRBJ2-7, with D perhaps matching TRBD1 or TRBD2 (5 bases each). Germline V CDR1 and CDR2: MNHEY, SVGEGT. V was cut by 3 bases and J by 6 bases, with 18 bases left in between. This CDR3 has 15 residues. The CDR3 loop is CASSYNSRGTLEQYF. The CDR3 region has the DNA TGTGCCAGCAGTTATAATAGCAGAGGGACCCTCGAGCAGTACTTC.

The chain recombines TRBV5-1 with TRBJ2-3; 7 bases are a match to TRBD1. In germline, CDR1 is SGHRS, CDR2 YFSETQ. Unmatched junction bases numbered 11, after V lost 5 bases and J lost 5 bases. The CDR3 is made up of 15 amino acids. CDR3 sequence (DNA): TGCGCCAGCAGGGGAGCCCTGACAGGGAGAGATACGCAGTATTTT. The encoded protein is CASRGALTGRDTQYF.